This entry lists 18 T cell receptor beta chains sequenced from one sample in a study of T cell changes during pregnancy in multiple sclerosis. Measured with immunoSEQ multiplex PCR; TCRdb has only the in-frame clones, and not every one. The data contain some 55,000 clones, 85% to 90% of them singletons. Input material: peripheral blood from another person, used as feeder cells. These receptors were collected from a human donor whose cells served as feeder cells for cultures in a pregnancy study.

The rearrangement joins TRBV29-1 to TRBJ1-1; TRBD1 matches at 7 bases. Per the germline V gene, CDR1 is SQVTM and CDR2 is ANQGSEA. The CDR3 spans 12 residues. Trimming cost V 4 bases and J 3 bases; bases outside gene matches: 2. The CDR3 is CSVGDSHTEAFF. Here the CDR3 DNA reads TGCAGCGTTGGGGACAGCCACACTGAAGCTTTCTTT.

The CDR3 nucleotides are TGTGCCAGCAGCTCCAACGGCGACGCGGGGGGCGGCACAGATACGCAGTATTTT. Its translation is CASSSNGDAGGGTDTQYF. The rearrangement uses TRBV7-3 and TRBJ2-3; TRBD2 agrees at 8 bases. CDR1 is SGHTA, CDR2 FQGTGA, per germline. The V and J ends lost 4 bases and 1 base, in that order; junction bases with no gene match: 13. This CDR3 comprises 18 residues.

The chain combines TRBV6-5 with TRBJ2-1; no reliable D call. The CDR3 consists of 13 residues. V lost 5 bases to trimming and J lost 8 bases, with 13 bases between them. Germline values: CDR1 MNHEY, CDR2 SVGAGI. CDR3: CASSKGLGDEQFF. CDR3 DNA: TGTGCCAGCAGTAAGGGTCTCGGCGATGAGCAGTTCTTC.

The genes are TRBV2 and TRBJ2-1; no definite D call. This CDR3 comprises 12 residues. Trimming took 6 bases from V and 8 from J, leaving 11 bases between them. Germline CDR1 and CDR2: SNHLY and FYNNEI. CDR3: CASSLVGDEQFF. The CDR3 DNA is TGTGCCAGCAGCCTTGTAGGCGATGAGCAGTTCTTC.

The chain has TRBV7-9 and TRBJ2-2; tentative D call: TRBD2 (6 bases). The V end lost 6 bases, the J end lost 6 bases, and 14 bases lay between the germline ends. Per the germline V gene, CDR1 is SEHNR and CDR2 is FQNEAQ (reference sequence). This CDR3 has 14 residues. In DNA, the CDR3 is TGTGCCAGCAGGCCCGGCGGGGCCGCCGGGGAGCTGTTTTTT. Translated, it gives CASRPGGAAGELFF.

This clone has a handful of counts. The V gene is TRBV5-4, the J gene TRBJ1-4; 7 positions agree with TRBD1. The CDR3 is 14 amino acids. The trim removed 3 bases at V and 4 bases at J, leaving 3 bases unmatched. Germline CDR1 reads SGHNT; CDR2 reads YYREEE (reference sequence). CDR3 nucleotide sequence: TGTGCCAGCAGCTCCGGACAGGTTAATGAAAAACTGTTTTTT. Translated: CASSSGQVNEKLFF.

The CDR3 is CASSLERDTEAFF. The CDR3 DNA reads TGTGCCAGCAGCTTAGAGAGGGACACTGAAGCTTTCTTT. The rearrangement uses TRBV11-2 and TRBJ1-1; D remains ambiguous. V was clipped by 0 bases and J by 3 bases, with 5 bases between them. The germline V gene encodes CDR1 SGHAT and CDR2 FQNNGV. The CDR3 totals 13 residues.

V and J are TRBV14 and TRBJ2-1; 7 positions match TRBD2. The germline gives CDR1 SGHDN, CDR2 FVKESK. The V and J ends lost 4 bases and 10 bases, in that order; junction bases with no gene match: 1. The CDR3 contains 11 residues. CDR3 sequence: CASSLGGEQFF. CDR3 nucleotide sequence: TGTGCCAGCAGCCTCGGGGGGGAGCAGTTCTTC.

This rearrangement joins TRBV5-1 to TRBJ1-1; unclear D gene. Trimming stripped 0 bases from V and 0 bases from J, with 12 bases between. The CDR3 covers 16 residues. Germline assignment: CDR1 SGHRS and CDR2 YFSETQ. The CDR3 DNA reads TGCGCCAGCAGCTTGGGTGGGGATTTCATGAACACTGAAGCTTTCTTT. This codes for CASSLGGDFMNTEAFF.

This sequence joins TRBV15 and TRBJ2-3, with 14 bases identical to TRBD2. Germline loops: CDR1 LNHNV, CDR2 YYDKDF (reference sequence). CDR3 size: 16 residues. V shed 3 bases and J 5 bases; nucleotides not matched to a gene: 4. The CDR3 DNA follows: TGTGCCACCAGCAGCCTGACTAGCGGGAGGGGAGATACGCAGTATTTT. It encodes CATSSLTSGRGDTQYF.

CDR3 loop: CASSPGGANTEAFF. As DNA, the CDR3 is TGTGCCAGCTCACCTGGCGGGGCCAACACTGAAGCTTTCTTT. This chain uses TRBV18 with TRBJ1-1; a possible D gene is TRBD1 (5 bases). V was cut by 3 bases and J by 2 bases, with 10 bases left in between. CDR3 length: 14 residues. CDR1 is KGHSH and CDR2 is LQKENI in the germline V gene.

J is TRBJ1-4 and V is TRBV11-1; weak D call: TRBD1 (5 bases). The V end lost 5 bases, the J end lost 7 bases, and 11 bases lay between the germline ends. The length of the CDR3 is 13 residues. Germline V gene data show CDR1 as SGHAT and CDR2 as FQDESV (reference sequence). This CDR3 is CASSIYGGEKLFF. The CDR3 nucleotides read TGTGCCAGCAGCATCTACGGGGGTGAAAAACTGTTTTTT.

The gene calls are TRBV2 and TRBJ1-1; TRBD1 might be the D (6 bases). CDR1 is SNHLY and CDR2 is FYNNEI in the germline V gene. This CDR3 has 13 amino acids. V was trimmed by 5 bases and J by 1 base, leaving 8 bases between them. The CDR3 coding sequence is TGTGCCAGCAGTATGACAGGGAACACTGAAGCTTTCTTT. Protein product: CASSMTGNTEAFF.

The rearrangement uses TRBV5-1 and TRBJ2-7, with 8 nucleotides matching TRBD2. The CDR3 spans 14 residues. Germline V gene sequence: CDR1 SGHRS, CDR2 YFSETQ. Trimming at V came to 2 bases and at J to 6 bases, leaving 7 bases not matched to a gene. CDR3 amino acids: CASSFGREGGEQYF. For the CDR3, the DNA is TGCGCCAGCAGCTTTGGTCGGGAGGGGGGCGAGCAGTACTTC.

In the case of this clone: Germline and junction disagree at one end, which may indicate a read error. The CDR3 nucleotides are TGTGCCAACAGCTTGAAAAGGGGGTCGGGGGAGCAGTACTTC. The encoded protein is CANSLKRGSGEQYF. V is TRBV5-4 and J is TRBJ2-7, with D tentatively TRBD1 (6 bases). The CDR3 sequence is 14 residues long. Per germline, CDR1 SGHNT and CDR2 YYREEE (reference sequence).

This clone was counted a single time. The chain joins TRBV7-9 to TRBJ2-7; D possibly matches TRBD1 or TRBD2 (5 bases each). Trimming left V 4 bases short and J 3 bases short, with 16 bases between. The CDR3 is made up of 15 amino acids. Germline lookup yields CDR1 SEHNR and CDR2 FQNEAQ (reference sequence). The CDR3 DNA follows: TGTGCCAGCAGCTCCTCCTCCGGGGCCTTCTACGAGCAGTACTTC. Amino acid sequence: CASSSSSGAFYEQYF.

V gene TRBV11-2 combines with J gene TRBJ1-2; maybe TRBD1 (5 bases). Germline lookup yields CDR1 SGHAT and CDR2 FQNNGV. This CDR3 is 13 amino acids long. V lost 5 bases and J 7 bases, leaving 14 bases between the germline ends. CDR3 DNA sequence: TGTGCCAGCAGCCCTCGGACTCAGGGTGGCTACACCTTC. Translating it yields CASSPRTQGGYTF.

This clone was counted once. This chain joins TRBV7-6 and TRBJ1-5, with D maybe TRBD1 (5 bases). The V end lost 5 bases, the J end lost 6 bases, and 17 bases lay between the germline ends. The CDR3 has 15 amino acids. Germline CDR1 and CDR2: SGHVS and FNYEAQ. CDR3 region: CASSPGTGGSQPQHF. The CDR3 nucleotides are TGTGCCAGCAGCCCCGGGACCGGGGGGAGTCAGCCCCAGCATTTT.